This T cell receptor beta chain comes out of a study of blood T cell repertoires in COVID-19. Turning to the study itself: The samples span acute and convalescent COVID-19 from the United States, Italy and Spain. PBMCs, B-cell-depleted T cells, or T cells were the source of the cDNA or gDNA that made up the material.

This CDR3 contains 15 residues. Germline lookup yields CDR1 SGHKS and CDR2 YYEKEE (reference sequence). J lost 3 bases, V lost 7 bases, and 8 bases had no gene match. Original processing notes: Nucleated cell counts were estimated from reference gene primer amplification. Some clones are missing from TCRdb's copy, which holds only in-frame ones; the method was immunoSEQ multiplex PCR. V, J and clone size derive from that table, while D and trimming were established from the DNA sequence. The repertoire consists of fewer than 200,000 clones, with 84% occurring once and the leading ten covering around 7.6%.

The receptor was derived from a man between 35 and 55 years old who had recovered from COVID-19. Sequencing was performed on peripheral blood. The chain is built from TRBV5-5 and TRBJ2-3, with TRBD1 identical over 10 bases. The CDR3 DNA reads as TGTGCCAGCCGCGACAGGGGGCGGTTTACAGATACGCAGTATTTT. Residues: CASRDRGRFTDTQYF.